These 31 T cell receptor beta chains were sequenced from one sample in a study of blood T cell repertoires in COVID-19. This table comes from immunoSEQ multiplex PCR, and its TCRdb copy is limited to in-frame clones, with some not included. The sample carries around 300,000 clones, 65% to 90% recorded once. Sample: peripheral blood. Receptors were obtained from a human donor in a cohort sampled during active COVID-19.

The rearrangement uses TRBV7-8 and TRBJ1-1; 7 nucleotides align to TRBD1. V lost 0 bases, J lost 10 bases, and 8 bases stayed unmatched. CDR3 length equals 14 residues. Germline CDR1 is SGHVS and CDR2 is FQNEAQ. The CDR3 coding sequence is TGTGCCAGCAGCTTAGCCGGGACAGCGAAGGGAGCTTTCTTT. Encoded protein: CASSLAGTAKGAFF.

The chain recombines TRBV3-1 (or the pseudogene TRBV3-2) with TRBJ1-2, with TRBD1 identical over 7 bases. The V segment lost 4 bases and the J segment 8 bases; nucleotides outside the gene matches: 10. This CDR3 spans 14 amino acids. Germline V lookup: CDR1 LGHDT, CDR2 YNNKEL (reference sequence). In DNA, the CDR3 is TGTGCCAGCAGCCTCCCCGGGACAGAGAGCGGCTACACCTTC. Translated, it gives CASSLPGTESGYTF.

The V call is TRBV5-8, the J call TRBJ1-2; TRBD1 agrees at 10 bases. J lost 3 bases, V lost 4 bases, and 6 bases had no gene match. Germline V CDR1 and CDR2: SGHTS, YDEGEE. The CDR3 consists of 15 residues. The CDR3 nucleotides are TGTGCCAGCAGCCCTCCGGGACAGGGGTACTATGGCTACACCTTC. Translating it yields CASSPPGQGYYGYTF.

The rearrangement uses TRBV7-6 and TRBJ2-2; the match to TRBD2 covers 15 bases. Germline assignment: CDR1 SGHVS and CDR2 FNYEAQ. This CDR3 has 18 residues. J was trimmed by 5 bases and V by 5 bases; bases with no gene match: 9. DNA of the CDR3: TGTGCCAGCAGCCGGACGGGACTAGCGGGGGGCAGGACCGGGGAGCTGTTTTTT. It translates to CASSRTGLAGGRTGELFF.

This clone came up a few times. This chain joins TRBV6-5 and TRBJ2-1, with TRBD2 matching over 8 bases. The junction had 6 bases not matched to a gene; V was cut back by 8 bases and J by 0 bases. Germline loops: CDR1 MNHEY, CDR2 SVGAGI. The CDR3 spans 15 residues. CDR3 in amino acids: CASRGGPSSYNEQFF. CDR3 nucleotide sequence: TGTGCCAGCCGGGGGGGGCCGAGCTCCTACAATGAGCAGTTCTTC.

This clone was detected a few times. The chain couples TRBV5-1 to TRBJ1-1; D gene unclear. Germline CDR1 and CDR2: SGHRS and YFSETQ. V was pared by 0 bases and J by 7 bases, with 13 bases between. This CDR3 is 14 amino acids long. CDR3 sequence reads: CASSLAGGSFEAFF. DNA for the CDR3: TGCGCCAGCAGCTTGGCCGGAGGGAGCTTTGAAGCTTTCTTT.

CDR3 DNA: TGTGCCAGCAGTCCTGGGGGGGTGAGGAATCAGCCCCAGCATTTT. Encoded protein: CASSPGGVRNQPQHF. The V gene is TRBV6-5, the J gene TRBJ1-5, with D perhaps TRBD1 (5 bases). Trimming stripped 5 bases from V and 4 bases from J, with 15 bases between. The CDR3 loop spans 15 amino acids. Germline V gene lookup returns CDR1 MNHEY and CDR2 SVGAGI.

The V call is TRBV30, the J call TRBJ1-6; D may be TRBD1 (5 bases). CDR3 length: 15 residues. Germline assignment: CDR1 GTSNPN and CDR2 SVGIG (reference sequence). The V end lost 1 base, the J end lost 7 bases, and 14 bases lay between the germline ends. The CDR3 DNA sequence: TGTGCCTGGAGTGCTCTTTTAGGGGAAAATTCACCCCTCCACTTT. It codes for CAWSALLGENSPLHF.

The V call is TRBV5-1, the J call TRBJ1-2; 9 bases are shared with TRBD1. Germline V CDR1 and CDR2: SGHRS, YFSETQ. The CDR3 consists of 15 residues. V trimming: 3 bases; J trimming: 14 bases; junction bases outside the gene matches: 17. CDR3 loop: CASSYVAGTGNHWTF. The CDR3 DNA follows: TGCGCCAGCAGCTACGTGGCCGGGACAGGGAATCATTGGACCTTC.

The gene calls are TRBV18 and TRBJ2-1; 7 bases fit TRBD1. Per the germline V gene, CDR1 is KGHSH and CDR2 is LQKENI. This CDR3 has 13 residues. V lost 5 bases, J lost 10 bases, and 8 bases stayed unmatched. CDR3 DNA sequence: TGTGCCAGCTCAGAGAAACAGGGGTTAGAGCAGTTCTTC. Protein: CASSEKQGLEQFF.

This clone was counted a few times. The rearrangement links TRBV9 to TRBJ2-2; D gene uncertain. Trimming removed 5 bases from V and 0 bases from J, with 8 bases in between. Germline CDR1 reads SGDLS; CDR2 reads YYNGEE. This CDR3 is 14 amino acids long. CDR3 sequence reads: CASRSTPNTGELFF. The CDR3 coding sequence is TGTGCCAGCAGGTCCACTCCGAACACCGGGGAGCTGTTTTTT. Looking up the rest from reference TRBV9 and TRBJ2-2 gives the full variable domain: DSGVTQTPKHLITATGQRVTLRCSPRSGDLSVYWYQQSLDQGLQFLIQYYNGEERAKGNILERFSAQQFPDLHSELNLSSLELGDSALYFCASRSTPNTGELFFGEGSRLTVL.

The chain links TRBV6-5 to TRBJ1-2; D remains ambiguous. Germline CDR1 MNHEY, CDR2 SVGAGI. V was cut by 5 bases and J by 7 bases, with 11 bases left in between. The CDR3 covers 12 residues. The DNA of the CDR3 is TGTGCCAGCAGTACACCCGAGGGTGGCTACACCTTC. The encoded protein is CASSTPEGGYTF.

The chain employs TRBV24-1 and TRBJ1-2; maybe TRBD1 (5 bases). From germline, CDR1 is KGHDR and CDR2 SFDVKD. CDR3 size: 15 residues. Trimming shortened V by 5 bases and J by 6 bases, and 18 bases separated the two germline ends. The CDR3 reads CATSGTTAVTDGYTF. CDR3 in DNA: TGTGCCACCAGTGGTACGACAGCAGTTACTGATGGCTACACCTTC.

The gene calls are TRBV3-1 (or the pseudogene TRBV3-2) and TRBJ2-7; TRBD2 agrees at 7 bases. V lost 3 bases to trimming and J lost 1 base; unmatched junction nucleotides: 6. This CDR3 spans 15 amino acids. Germline loops: CDR1 LGHDT, CDR2 YNNKEL (reference sequence). CDR3 sequence (DNA): TGTGCCAGCAGCCAGGGGGGGGGTCTATCCTACGAGCAGTACTTC. This translates into CASSQGGGLSYEQYF.

The chain is built from TRBV12-3 or TRBV12-4 and TRBJ2-1, with D possibly being TRBD2 (5 bases). This CDR3 spans 13 amino acids. V gave up 2 bases and J gave up 7 bases, with 9 bases separating them. The CDR3 sequence is CASSLLARNEQFF. As DNA, the CDR3 is TGTGCCAGCAGTTTACTAGCCAGGAATGAGCAGTTCTTC.

This clone was recorded once. This sequence joins TRBV5-1 and TRBJ2-1, with TRBD1 matching over 11 bases. Unmatched junction bases numbered 4, after V lost 5 bases and J lost 6 bases. From germline, CDR1 is SGHRS and CDR2 YFSETQ. This CDR3 contains 14 residues. The CDR3 is CASRYGTGGNEQFF. The CDR3 bases are TGCGCCAGCAGGTATGGGACAGGGGGCAATGAGCAGTTCTTC.

The rearrangement joins TRBV19 to TRBJ2-5, with 7 bases matching TRBD1. The length of the CDR3 is 18 residues. Trimming took 2 bases from V and 2 from J; bases not matched to a gene: 14. In germline, CDR1 is LNHDA, CDR2 SQIVND (reference sequence). The CDR3: CASSITGTARGGQETQYF. CDR3 coding DNA: TGTGCCAGTAGTATAACTGGGACAGCTAGAGGGGGTCAAGAGACCCAGTACTTC. The whole variable domain, filled in from reference TRBV19 and TRBJ2-5, reads DGGITQSPKYLFRKEGQNVTLSCEQNLNHDAMYWYRQDPGQGLRLIYYSQIVNDFQKGDIAEGYSVSREKKESFPLTVTSAQKNPTAFYLCASSITGTARGGQETQYFGPGTRLLVL.

The gene calls are TRBV4-1 and TRBJ1-3; D is possibly TRBD1 (5 bases). CDR1 MGHRA and CDR2 YSYEKL come from the germline V gene. With 2 bases removed from V and 2 bases from J, the gap between germline ends came to 7 bases. The CDR3 has 14 amino acids. The CDR3 DNA follows: TGCGCCAGCAGCCAACCCAGGGCTGGAAACACCATATATTTT. It encodes CASSQPRAGNTIYF.

The J gene is TRBJ1-4, the V gene TRBV24-1; D might be TRBD1 (6 bases). Germline CDR1 and CDR2: KGHDR and SFDVKD. The CDR3 is made up of 15 amino acids. Trimming pared 4 bases from V and 3 bases from J, leaving 11 bases between. Here the CDR3 DNA reads TGTGCCACCAGTGACCGGACAGCCTCTAATGAAAAACTGTTTTTT. As protein: CATSDRTASNEKLFF.

This clone was recorded a few times. The rearrangement joins TRBV9 to TRBJ1-1; 7 positions agree with TRBD1. Germline CDR1 and CDR2: SGDLS and YYNGEE. This CDR3 has 14 residues. Germline trimming cut 7 bases from V and 3 bases from J; bases unmatched to any gene: 9. The CDR3 DNA is TGTGCCAGCTCAGGGGGACGCGGGGACACTGAAGCTTTCTTT. It specifies CASSGGRGDTEAFF.

The V call is TRBV20-1, the J call TRBJ2-3; D perhaps matches TRBD2 (5 bases). The germline V and J ends were trimmed by 3 bases and 0 bases, with 10 bases remaining between them. The germline gives CDR1 DFQATT, CDR2 SNEGSKA (reference sequence). The CDR3 has 14 residues. The CDR3 nucleotides read TGCAGTGCTAGTGGTGGAGGAAGCACAGATACGCAGTATTTT. This encodes CSASGGGSTDTQYF.

V gene TRBV7-3 combines with J gene TRBJ2-2; D remains ambiguous. The CDR3 totals 14 residues. V shed 2 bases and J shed 2 bases, with 6 bases lying between them. Germline V CDR1 and CDR2: SGHTA, FQGTGA. CDR3 coding DNA: TGTGCCAGCAGCTTAGTATCCAACACCGGGGAGCTGTTTTTT. Translating it yields CASSLVSNTGELFF.

The chain couples TRBV9 to TRBJ1-1, with 7 bases identical to TRBD1. Losses at the gene ends were 3 bases for V and 2 bases for J; bases not matched to a gene: 7. The CDR3 extends over 15 amino acids. Germline V gene lookup returns CDR1 SGDLS and CDR2 YYNGEE. CDR3 sequence: CASSAGTELNTEAFF. CDR3 nucleotide sequence: TGTGCCAGCAGCGCCGGGACAGAACTAAACACTGAAGCTTTCTTT.

The chain links TRBV6-5 to TRBJ1-4; D is unresolved. V lost 2 bases, J lost 5 bases, and 15 bases lay in between. The CDR3 is 16 amino acids. In germline, CDR1 is MNHEY, CDR2 SVGAGI. The chain's CDR3 is CASSYGTRTGNEKLFF. CDR3 nucleotides: TGTGCCAGCAGTTACGGAACCAGGACGGGGAATGAAAAACTGTTTTTT.

This rearrangement joins TRBV18 to TRBJ1-5, with D unresolved. The CDR3 has 15 amino acids. Germline V gene sequence: CDR1 KGHSH, CDR2 LQKENI. Between the trimmed V and J ends, which lost 4 bases and 0 bases, there was a span of 10 bases. CDR3: CASSRSGNSNQPQHF. The CDR3 nucleotides read TGTGCCAGCTCACGGTCCGGGAATAGCAATCAGCCCCAGCATTTT.

The chain uses TRBV4-1 and TRBJ1-6, with 7 bases aligning to TRBD1. With V trimmed by 4 bases and J by 8 bases, 8 bases remained unmatched. The CDR3 has 15 residues. CDR1 is MGHRA and CDR2 is YSYEKL in the germline V gene. The CDR3 protein is CASSRKAQGDSPLHF. As DNA, the CDR3 is TGCGCCAGCAGCCGAAAGGCCCAGGGGGATTCACCCCTCCACTTT.

The chain links TRBV6-1 to TRBJ1-1; 7 nucleotides agree with TRBD1. J lost 10 bases, V lost 2 bases, and 16 bases had no gene match. CDR3 length: 16 residues. From germline, CDR1 is MNHNS and CDR2 SASEGT. The CDR3: CASSEKASGTGVGAFF. The CDR3 DNA sequence: TGTGCCAGCAGTGAAAAGGCGTCCGGAACAGGGGTTGGAGCTTTCTTT.

The chain combines TRBV29-1 with TRBJ1-2, with D unresolved. V was pared by 8 bases and J by 4 bases, with 8 bases between. The CDR3 consists of 10 residues. The germline V gene has CDR1 SQVTM and CDR2 ANQGSEA. The CDR3 spells CSSESYGYTF. The CDR3 DNA is TGCAGCTCGGAGAGCTATGGCTACACCTTC.

J is TRBJ1-1 and V is TRBV4-1; 8 nucleotides agree with TRBD1. CDR1 and CDR2 (germline): MGHRA, YSYEKL. After removal of 0 bases from V and 2 bases from J, the junction contained 8 bases not matched to a gene. CDR3 length: 17 amino acids. In DNA form, the CDR3 reads TGCGCCAGCAGCCAAGAGGTCGGGACAGGCGAAAACACTGAAGCTTTCTTT. Translating it yields CASSQEVGTGENTEAFF.

The CDR3 coding sequence is TGTGCCTGGAGGCGGTCCTCGAAAGAGACCCAGTACTTC. Its translation: CAWRRSSKETQYF. V and J are TRBV30 and TRBJ2-5, with D hard to call. Trimming cost V 3 bases and J 3 bases, with 11 bases left between them. This CDR3 contains 13 residues. Germline V gene lookup returns CDR1 GTSNPN and CDR2 SVGIG (reference sequence).

The chain employs TRBV7-8 and TRBJ2-7; the D is unclear. From germline, CDR1 is SGHVS and CDR2 FQNEAQ. The CDR3 contains 14 residues. Trimming removed 1 base from V and 5 bases from J, with 12 bases in between. The CDR3 reads CASSLVRFSDEQYF. DNA for the CDR3: TGTGCCAGCAGCTTAGTAAGATTCAGTGACGAGCAGTACTTC.